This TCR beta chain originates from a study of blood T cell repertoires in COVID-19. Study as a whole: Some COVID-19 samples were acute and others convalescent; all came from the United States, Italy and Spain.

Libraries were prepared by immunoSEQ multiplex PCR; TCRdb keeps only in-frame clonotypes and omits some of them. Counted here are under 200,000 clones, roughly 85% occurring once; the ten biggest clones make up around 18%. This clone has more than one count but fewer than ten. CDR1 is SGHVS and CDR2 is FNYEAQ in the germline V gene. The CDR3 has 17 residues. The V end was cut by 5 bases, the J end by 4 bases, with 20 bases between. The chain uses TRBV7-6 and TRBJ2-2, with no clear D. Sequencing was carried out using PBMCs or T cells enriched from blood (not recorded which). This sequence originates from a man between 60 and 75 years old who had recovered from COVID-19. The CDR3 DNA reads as TGTGCCAGCAGCCGCCAATTTTTAGACGGCGGCACCGGGGAGCTGTTTTTT. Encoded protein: CASSRQFLDGGTGELFF.